Listed below are T cell receptor beta chains from one sample, sequenced in a study of blood T cells in healthy people across ages. TCRdb reprocessed the 5' RACE reads with MiXCR, giving one entry per CDR3 protein. The sample holds around 850,000 distinct CDR3 sequences, roughly 34% seen once. Sequences were obtained from blood. These receptors were obtained from a man aged 18 to 30 in good health. Each CDR3 is given with its conserved first and last residue. D genes are given only for firm matches. The size field is filled for only some rows; it gives once, few, many or a size class.

D | size | J | V | CDR3 | DNA
NA | NA | TRBJ2-7 | TRBV6-6 | CATTSHPGVATYEQYF | TGTGCCACCACGTCCCACCCGGGGGTTGCTACCTACGAGCAGTACTTC
TRBD1 | many | TRBJ2-1 | TRBV7-2 | CASSWGQGTYNEQFF | TGTGCCAGCAGTTGGGGACAGGGTACCTACAATGAGCAGTTCTTC
TRBD1 | NA | TRBJ2-7 | TRBV20-1 | CSAAGTGGTYEQYF | TGCAGTGCTGCCGGGACAGGGGGAACCTACGAGCAGTACTTC
NA | NA | TRBJ2-5 | TRBV20-1 | CSARDPRTETQYF | TGCAGTGCTAGAGATCCGAGGACGGAGACCCAGTACTTC
TRBD2 | few | TRBJ2-7 | TRBV6-1 | CASSDRLAGGRVSYNEQYF | TGTGCCAGCAGTGACCGACTAGCGGGGGGGCGGGTGTCCTACAATGAGCAGTACTTC
TRBD2 | few | TRBJ2-5 | TRBV2 | CASSEARLAGAETQYF | TGTGCCAGCAGTGAAGCCCGACTAGCGGGGGCGGAGACCCAGTACTTC
TRBD2 | NA | TRBJ2-3 | TRBV4-2 | CASSQDLPHLAVSTDTQYF | TGTGCCAGCAGCCAAGATTTGCCCCATCTAGCGGTCAGCACAGATACGCAGTATTTT
NA | few | TRBJ2-3 | TRBV5-1 | CASKLPGQGADTQYF | TGCGCCAGCAAGTTGCCCGGGCAAGGGGCAGATACGCAGTATTTT
NA | few | TRBJ1-5 | TRBV4-1 | CASSQGNGVRNQPQHF | TGCGCCAGCAGCCAAGGAAACGGTGTCAGAAATCAGCCCCAGCATTTT
NA | many | TRBJ2-7 | TRBV20-1 | CSASGSYEQYF | TGCAGTGCTTCGGGGTCCTACGAGCAGTACTTC
NA | NA | TRBJ1-4 | TRBV14 | CASSQAGQMFF | TGTGCCAGCAGCCAAGCGGGACAAATGTTTTTT
NA | NA | TRBJ2-5 | TRBV24-1 | CATRSPGSGQYF | TGTGCCACCAGGTCGCCGGGCTCAGGGCAGTACTTC
NA | few | TRBJ2-3 | TRBV9 | CASSGSGPDTQYF | TGTGCCAGCAGCGGATCAGGGCCAGATACGCAGTATTTT
NA | few | TRBJ2-3 | TRBV12-3/TRBV12-4 | CASSSDADTQYF | TGTGCCAGCAGCTCGGATGCAGATACGCAGTATTTT
NA | few | TRBJ2-1 | TRBV12-3/TRBV12-4 | CASSLGSQGSNEQFF | TGTGCCAGCAGTTTAGGTTCCCAGGGGTCCAATGAGCAGTTCTTC
TRBD2 | NA | TRBJ2-3 | TRBV6-2/TRBV6-3 | CASSWTSGGASDTQYF | TGTGCCAGCAGCTGGACTAGCGGGGGGGCCAGTGATACGCAGTATTTT
NA | NA | TRBJ1-6 | TRBV12-3/TRBV12-4 | CASSLGQGRYNSPLHF | TGTGCCAGCAGTTTGGGGCAGGGAAGGTATAATTCACCCCTCCACTTT
TRBD1 | few | TRBJ1-2 | TRBV2 | CASTTGGAYGYTF | TGTGCCAGTACTACAGGGGGCGCCTATGGCTACACCTTC
NA | NA | TRBJ1-1 | TRBV5-6 | CASSLPVGGDTEAFF | TGTGCCAGCAGCTTGCCTGTGGGAGGGGACACTGAAGCTTTCTTT
TRBD1 | many | TRBJ2-7 | TRBV16 | CASITGTAFSYEQYF | TGTGCCAGCATTACCGGGACAGCCTTCTCCTACGAGCAGTACTTC
TRBD1 | NA | TRBJ1-2 | TRBV20-1 | CSAKRTGGGYTF | TGCAGTGCTAAAAGGACAGGGGGGGGCTACACCTTC
NA | NA | TRBJ2-3 | TRBV12-3/TRBV12-4 | CASTVGTAVGTDTQYF | TGTGCCAGCACCGTGGGGACTGCGGTGGGGACAGATACGCAGTATTTT
NA | many | TRBJ2-7 | TRBV4-2 | CASSQRGGTLTYEQYF | TGTGCCAGCAGCCAAAGGGGGGGGACATTGACCTACGAGCAGTACTTC
NA | NA | TRBJ2-7 | TRBV28 | CASSSLRAERLNEQYF | TGTGCCAGCAGTTCCCTCCGGGCGGAACGGTTGAACGAGCAGTACTTC
NA | NA | TRBJ2-7 | TRBV6-2/TRBV6-3 | CAGRPPTGMPYEQYF | TGTGCCGGTCGCCCCCCAACAGGGATGCCCTACGAGCAGTACTTC
NA | NA | TRBJ2-5 | TRBV7-2 | CASSPIRQETQYF | TGTGCCAGCAGCCCAATCCGTCAAGAGACCCAGTACTTC
NA | many | TRBJ2-3 | TRBV9 | CASSRDSEDHGTDTQYF | TGTGCCAGCAGCCGGGACTCGGAGGATCACGGCACAGATACGCAGTATTTT
NA | few | TRBJ2-2 | TRBV5-1 | CASSLGVGRWTGELFF | TGCGCCAGCAGCTTGGGTGTCGGCCGTTGGACCGGGGAGCTGTTTTTT
NA | NA | TRBJ2-3 | TRBV5-5 | CASDVRTEDTDTQYF | TGTGCCAGCGATGTTAGGACAGAAGACACAGATACGCAGTATTTT
NA | NA | TRBJ1-2 | TRBV6-1 | CASSEVGGRGGYTF | TGTGCCAGCAGTGAAGTTGGAGGGAGGGGTGGCTACACCTTC
TRBD1 | many | TRBJ2-6 | TRBV29-1 | CSVGDRPASGANVLTF | TGCAGCGTTGGGGACAGGCCAGCCTCTGGGGCCAACGTCCTGACTTTC
TRBD2 | NA | TRBJ2-7 | TRBV7-6 | CASSLDIAGGSYGQYF | TGTGCCAGCAGCCTCGACATAGCGGGGGGTTCCTATGGGCAGTACTTC
TRBD1 | NA | TRBJ1-1 | TRBV20-1 | CSARVPGQVLNTEAFF | TGCAGTGCTCGCGTCCCGGGACAGGTTTTGAACACTGAAGCTTTCTTT
NA | NA | TRBJ2-7 | TRBV30 | CAWTEEGYNYEQYF | TGTGCCTGGACGGAAGAGGGATATAACTACGAGCAGTACTTC
TRBD1 | few | TRBJ2-1 | TRBV7-9 | CASSYSGGTETYNEQFF | TGTGCCAGCAGCTACTCAGGTGGGACAGAAACCTACAATGAGCAGTTCTTC
NA | few | TRBJ2-5 | TRBV25-1 | CASSERALRETQYF | TGTGCCAGCAGTGAAAGAGCCCTTCGGGAGACCCAGTACTTC
TRBD1 | many | TRBJ2-1 | TRBV7-2 | CASSLWAGGRNEQFF | TGTGCCAGCAGCTTGTGGGCAGGGGGAAGGAATGAGCAGTTCTTC
TRBD2 | NA | TRBJ2-5 | TRBV20-1 | CSASTSSGRTQYF | TGCAGTGCTAGTACTAGTAGCGGGAGGACCCAGTACTTC
TRBD2 | NA | TRBJ2-7 | TRBV12-3/TRBV12-4 | CASSLGSGAYNEQYF | TGTGCCAGCAGTTTGGGTAGCGGGGCCTACAATGAGCAGTACTTC
NA | NA | TRBJ2-2 | TRBV25-1 | CASSERRAGELFF | TGTGCCAGCAGTGAGAGGCGGGCCGGGGAGCTGTTTTTT
NA | few | TRBJ2-3 | TRBV28 | CASSLISGQPTDTQYF | TGTGCCAGCAGTTTAATAAGTGGGCAACCCACAGATACGCAGTATTTT
NA | NA | TRBJ1-1 | TRBV20-1 | CSARRDLNTEAFF | TGCAGTGCTAGACGAGACCTGAACACTGAAGCTTTCTTT
TRBD1 | NA | TRBJ2-4 | TRBV6-2/TRBV6-3 | CASCRGRIDEQYF | TGTGCCAGCTGCAGGGGGCGCATCGATGAGCAGTACTTC
NA | many | TRBJ1-4 | TRBV5-5 | CASSPTPQQNEKLFF | TGTGCCAGCAGCCCTACCCCTCAACAGAATGAAAAACTGTTTTTT
NA | many | TRBJ2-3 | TRBV5-1 | CASSLETLSTDTQYF | TGCGCCAGCAGCTTGGAGACACTGAGCACAGATACGCAGTATTTT
NA | NA | TRBJ1-2 | TRBV3-1 | CASSQGFRGYTF | TGTGCCAGCAGCCAAGGGTTTCGCGGCTACACCTTC
NA | NA | TRBJ1-3 | TRBV9 | CASSVAISGGKTSGNTIYF | TGTGCCAGCAGCGTAGCTATATCTGGTGGCAAGACGTCTGGAAACACCATATATTTT
NA | few | TRBJ2-1 | TRBV7-2 | CASSQEGATYNEQFF | TGTGCCAGCAGCCAGGAAGGGGCCACCTACAATGAGCAGTTCTTC
NA | NA | TRBJ2-7 | TRBV7-2 | CASSQRDRPQSSYEQYF | TGTGCCAGCAGCCAGCGGGACAGGCCCCAAAGCTCCTACGAGCAGTACTTC
NA | NA | TRBJ1-1 | TRBV20-1 | CSARDPAGAGYSEAFF | TGCAGTGCTAGAGACCCCGCAGGGGCGGGGTACAGTGAAGCTTTCTTT
TRBD2 | NA | TRBJ2-3 | TRBV7-8 | CASSQTSGEVADTQYF | TGTGCCAGCAGCCAGACTAGCGGGGAGGTTGCAGATACGCAGTATTTT
NA | NA | TRBJ2-1 | TRBV7-2 | CASSSNGREQFF | TGTGCCAGCAGCTCTAATGGGCGTGAGCAGTTCTTC
TRBD2 | many | TRBJ2-1 | TRBV12-3/TRBV12-4 | CASSLAGDDNEQFF | TGTGCCAGCAGCCTAGCGGGGGATGACAATGAGCAGTTCTTC
TRBD1 | NA | TRBJ1-5 | TRBV20-1 | CSAREHWTGPSDQPQHF | TGCAGTGCTAGAGAACATTGGACAGGCCCTAGCGATCAGCCCCAGCATTTT
TRBD2 | few | TRBJ2-1 | TRBV20-1 | CSARVKGAGGPVFPFF | TGCAGTGCTAGAGTTAAAGGAGCGGGGGGGCCTGTCTTTCCGTTCTTC